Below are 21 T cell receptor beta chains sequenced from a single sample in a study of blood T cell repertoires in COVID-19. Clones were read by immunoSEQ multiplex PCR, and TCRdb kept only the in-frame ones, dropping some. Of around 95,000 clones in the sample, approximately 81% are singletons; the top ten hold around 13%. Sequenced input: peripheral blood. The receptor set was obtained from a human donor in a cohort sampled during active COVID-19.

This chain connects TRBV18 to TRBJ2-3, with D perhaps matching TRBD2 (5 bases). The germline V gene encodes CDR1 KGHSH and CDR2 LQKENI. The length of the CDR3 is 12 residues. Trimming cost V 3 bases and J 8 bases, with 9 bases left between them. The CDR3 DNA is TGTGCCAGCTCACCTGACTACGGTACGCAGTATTTT. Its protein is CASSPDYGTQYF.

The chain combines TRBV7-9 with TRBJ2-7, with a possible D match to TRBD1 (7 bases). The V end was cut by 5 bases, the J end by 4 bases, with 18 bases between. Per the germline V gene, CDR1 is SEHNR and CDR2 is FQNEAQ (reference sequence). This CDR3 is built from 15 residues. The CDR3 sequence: CASSHPGGQPYEQYF. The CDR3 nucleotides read TGTGCCAGCAGCCACCCCGGGGGACAGCCGTACGAGCAGTACTTC.

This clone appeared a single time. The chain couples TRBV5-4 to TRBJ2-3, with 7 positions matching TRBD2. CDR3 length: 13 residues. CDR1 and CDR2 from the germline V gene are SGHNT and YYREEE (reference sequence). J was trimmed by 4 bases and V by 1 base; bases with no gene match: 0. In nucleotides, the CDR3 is TGTGCCAGCAGCTTGCGGGGGGCAGATACGCAGTATTTT. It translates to CASSLRGADTQYF.

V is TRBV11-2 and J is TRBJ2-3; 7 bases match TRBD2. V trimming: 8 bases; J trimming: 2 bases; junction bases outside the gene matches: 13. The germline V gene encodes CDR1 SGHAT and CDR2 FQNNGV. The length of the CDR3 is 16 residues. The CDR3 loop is CASPASGREFTDTQYF. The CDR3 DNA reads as TGTGCCAGCCCAGCTTCGGGGCGGGAGTTCACAGATACGCAGTATTTT.

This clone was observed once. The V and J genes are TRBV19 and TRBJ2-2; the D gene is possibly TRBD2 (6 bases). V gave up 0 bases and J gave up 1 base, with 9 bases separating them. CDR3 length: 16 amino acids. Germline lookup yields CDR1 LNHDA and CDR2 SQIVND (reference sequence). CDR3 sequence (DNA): TGTGCCAGTAGTATAGAAGTAGCGGTGAACACCGGGGAGCTGTTTTTT. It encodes CASSIEVAVNTGELFF.

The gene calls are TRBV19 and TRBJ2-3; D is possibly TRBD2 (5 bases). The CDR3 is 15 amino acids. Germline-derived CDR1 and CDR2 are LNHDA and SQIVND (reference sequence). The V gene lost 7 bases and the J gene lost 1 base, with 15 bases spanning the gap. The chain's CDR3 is CASTVGVKGTDTQYF. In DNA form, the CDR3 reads TGTGCCAGTACGGTCGGGGTGAAGGGCACAGATACGCAGTATTTT. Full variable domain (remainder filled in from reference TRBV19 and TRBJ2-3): DGGITQSPKYLFRKEGQNVTLSCEQNLNHDAMYWYRQDPGQGLRLIYYSQIVNDFQKGDIAEGYSVSREKKESFPLTVTSAQKNPTAFYLCASTVGVKGTDTQYFGPGTRLTVL.

CDR3 nucleotides: TGCGCCAGCAGCCAAGAGGATGTCGGGACTAAAATCCAAACCCAGTACTTC. It is translated as CASSQEDVGTKIQTQYF. The V call is TRBV4-1, the J call TRBJ2-5; 7 bases match TRBD2. This CDR3 is 17 amino acids long. The junction had 15 bases not matched to a gene; V was cut back by 0 bases and J by 8 bases. Germline V lookup: CDR1 MGHRA, CDR2 YSYEKL.

CDR3 sequence (DNA): TGTGCCAGCAGAAAAGAGGTCCTAGCAGATACGCAGTATTTT. Translation gives CASRKEVLADTQYF. This chain connects TRBV7-2 to TRBJ2-3; D is unclear. Germline V gene data show CDR1 as SGHTA and CDR2 as FQGNSA. V lost 6 bases and J 4 bases, leaving 14 bases between the germline ends. This CDR3 spans 14 amino acids.

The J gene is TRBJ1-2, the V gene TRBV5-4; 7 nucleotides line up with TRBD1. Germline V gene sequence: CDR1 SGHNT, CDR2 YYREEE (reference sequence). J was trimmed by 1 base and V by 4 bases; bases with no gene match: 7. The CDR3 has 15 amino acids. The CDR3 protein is CASSEPGQLNYGYTF. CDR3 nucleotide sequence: TGTGCCAGCAGCGAACCGGGACAGCTTAACTATGGCTACACCTTC. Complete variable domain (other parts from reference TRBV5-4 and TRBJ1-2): ETGVTQSPTHLIKTRGQQVTLRCSSQSGHNTVSWYQQALGQGPQFIFQYYREEENGRGNFPPRFSGLQFPNYSSELNVNALELDDSALYLCASSEPGQLNYGYTFGSGTRLTVV.

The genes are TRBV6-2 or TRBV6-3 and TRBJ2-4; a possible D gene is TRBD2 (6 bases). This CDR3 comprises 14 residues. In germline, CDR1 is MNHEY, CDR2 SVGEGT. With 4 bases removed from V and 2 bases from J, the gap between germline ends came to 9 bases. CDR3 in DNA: TGTGCCAGCAGTTTCGCGGGGCCCAAAAACATTCAGTACTTC. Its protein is CASSFAGPKNIQYF.

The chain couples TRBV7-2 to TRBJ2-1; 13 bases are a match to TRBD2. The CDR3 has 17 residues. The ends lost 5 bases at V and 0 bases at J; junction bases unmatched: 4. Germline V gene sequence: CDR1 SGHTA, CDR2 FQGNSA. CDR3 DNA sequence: TGTGCCAGCAGCATGGGACTAGCGGGGTACTCCTACAATGAGCAGTTCTTC. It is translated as CASSMGLAGYSYNEQFF.

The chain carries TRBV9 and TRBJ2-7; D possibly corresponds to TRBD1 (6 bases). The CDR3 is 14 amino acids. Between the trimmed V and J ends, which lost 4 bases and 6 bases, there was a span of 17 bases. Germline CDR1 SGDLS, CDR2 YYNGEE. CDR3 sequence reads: CASSPIGRGSEQYF. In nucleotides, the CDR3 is TGTGCCAGCAGCCCCATAGGAAGGGGGTCCGAGCAGTACTTC.

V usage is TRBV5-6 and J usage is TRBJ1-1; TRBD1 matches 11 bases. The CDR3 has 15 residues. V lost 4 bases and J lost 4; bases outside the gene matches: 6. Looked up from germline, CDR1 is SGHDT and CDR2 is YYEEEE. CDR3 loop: CASSKDRGRATEAFF. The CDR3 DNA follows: TGTGCCAGCAGCAAGGACAGGGGGCGGGCCACTGAAGCTTTCTTT. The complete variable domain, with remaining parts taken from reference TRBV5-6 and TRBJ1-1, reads DAGVTQSPTHLIKTRGQQVTLRCSPKSGHDTVSWYQQALGQGPQFIFQYYEEEERQRGNFPDRFSGHQFPNYSSELNVNALLLGDSALYLCASSKDRGRATEAFFGQGTRLTVV.

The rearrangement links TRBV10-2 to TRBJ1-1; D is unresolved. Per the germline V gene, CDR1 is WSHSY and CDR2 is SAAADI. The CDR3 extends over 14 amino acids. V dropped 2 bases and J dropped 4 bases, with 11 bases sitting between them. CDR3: CASSEGGIPTEAFF. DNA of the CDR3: TGCGCCAGCAGTGAGGGAGGCATCCCCACTGAAGCTTTCTTT.

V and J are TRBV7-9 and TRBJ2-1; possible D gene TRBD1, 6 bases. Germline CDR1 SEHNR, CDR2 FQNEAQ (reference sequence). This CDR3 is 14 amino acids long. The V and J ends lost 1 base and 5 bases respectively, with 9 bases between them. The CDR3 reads CASSLGTVDNEQFF. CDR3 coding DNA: TGTGCCAGCAGCTTAGGGACAGTCGACAATGAGCAGTTCTTC.

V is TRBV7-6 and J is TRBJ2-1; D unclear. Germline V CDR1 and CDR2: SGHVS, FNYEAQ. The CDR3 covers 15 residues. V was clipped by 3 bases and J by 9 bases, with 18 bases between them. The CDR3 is CASSLVTDWYGEQFF. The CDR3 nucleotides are TGTGCCAGCAGCTTGGTGACTGACTGGTATGGTGAGCAGTTCTTC. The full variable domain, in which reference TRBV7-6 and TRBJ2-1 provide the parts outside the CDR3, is GAGVSQSPRYKVTKRGQDVALRCDPISGHVSLYWYRQALGQGPEFLTYFNYEAQQDKSGLPNDRFSAERPEGSISTLTIQRTEQRDSAMYRCASSLVTDWYGEQFFGPGTRLTVL.

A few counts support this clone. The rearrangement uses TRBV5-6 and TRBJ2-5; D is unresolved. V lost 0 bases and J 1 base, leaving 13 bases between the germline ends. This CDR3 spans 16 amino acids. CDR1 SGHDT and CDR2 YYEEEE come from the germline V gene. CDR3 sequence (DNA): TGTGCCAGCAGCTTGGCGATGTCCAGATTCCAAGAGACCCAGTACTTC. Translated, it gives CASSLAMSRFQETQYF.

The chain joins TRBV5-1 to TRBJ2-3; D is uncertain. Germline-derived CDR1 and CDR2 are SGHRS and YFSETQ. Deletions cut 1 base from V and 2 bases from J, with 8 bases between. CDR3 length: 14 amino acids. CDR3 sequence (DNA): TGCGCCAGCAGCTTGAGACTTATCACAGATACGCAGTATTTT. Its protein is CASSLRLITDTQYF.

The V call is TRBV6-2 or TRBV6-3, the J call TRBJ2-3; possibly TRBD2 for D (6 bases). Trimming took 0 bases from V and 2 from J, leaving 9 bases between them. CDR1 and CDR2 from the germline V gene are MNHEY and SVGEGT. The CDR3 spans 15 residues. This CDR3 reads CASSYSPGDTDTQYF. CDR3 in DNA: TGTGCCAGCAGTTACTCGCCGGGAGACACAGATACGCAGTATTTT.

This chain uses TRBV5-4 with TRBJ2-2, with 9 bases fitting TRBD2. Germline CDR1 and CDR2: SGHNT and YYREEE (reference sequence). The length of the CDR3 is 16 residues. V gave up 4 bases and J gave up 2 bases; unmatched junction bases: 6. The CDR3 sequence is CASSTLTSGNTGELFF. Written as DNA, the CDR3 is TGTGCCAGCAGCACCTTGACTAGCGGAAACACCGGGGAGCTGTTTTTT.

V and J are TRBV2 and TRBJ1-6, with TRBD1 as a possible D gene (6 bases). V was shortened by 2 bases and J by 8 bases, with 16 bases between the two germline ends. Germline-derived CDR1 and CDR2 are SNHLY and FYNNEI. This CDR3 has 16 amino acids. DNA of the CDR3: TGTGCCAGCAGTGAAAGGGGGATGGGGGTGGATTCACCCCTCCACTTT. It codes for CASSERGMGVDSPLHF. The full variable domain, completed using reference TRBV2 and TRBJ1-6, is EPEVTQTPSHQVTQMGQEVILRCVPISNHLYFYWYRQILGQKVEFLVSFYNNEISEKSEIFDDQFSVERPDGSNFTLKIRSTKLEDSAMYFCASSERGMGVDSPLHFGNGTRLTVT.